The next 5 T cell receptor beta chains were all read from a single sample in a study of T-cell reconstitution after alpha-beta-depleted transplantation in children. Library preparation (for TCRbeta) was performed with unique molecular identifiers. In TCRdb, the PCR reads were re-called with MiXCR into one record per CDR3 protein. Of about 370,000 distinct CDR3 sequences in the sample, roughly 22% were seen once. The starting material was PBMCs from the stem cell graft donor, obtained from the stem cell graft. The receptor source for this set is a human donor who donated a stem cell graft to a child with acute myeloid leukemia.

Concerning this clonotype itself: At one boundary the junction diverges from the germline segment, which might be a read error. This chain uses TRBV30 with TRBJ2-7; the D gene could be TRBD1 or TRBD2 (6 bases each). This CDR3 comprises 12 residues. Germline V gene data show CDR1 as GTSNPN and CDR2 as SVGIG (reference sequence). The CDR3 DNA sequence: TGTGCCTGGGCGGGACAATCCTACAAGCAGTACTTC. This codes for CAWAGQSYKQYF.

This clonotype was seen a handful of times. The chain is built from TRBV10-3 and TRBJ2-1, with TRBD2 identical over 7 bases. The V and J ends lost 3 bases and 6 bases, in that order; junction bases with no gene match: 5. Germline V gene sequence: CDR1 ENHRY, CDR2 SYGVKD. The CDR3 spans 14 residues. The CDR3 is CAISDGLGGNEQFF. For the CDR3, the DNA is TGTGCCATCAGTGACGGACTAGGTGGCAATGAGCAGTTCTTC.

The chain joins TRBV4-3 to TRBJ2-7, with 9 bases matching TRBD2. The CDR3 contains 15 residues. CDR1 and CDR2 from the germline V gene are LGHNA and YSLEER. V dropped 7 bases and J dropped 1; count of bases not matched to a gene: 8. The CDR3 sequence: CASKKSLAGSYEQYF. The DNA of the CDR3 is TGCGCCAGCAAAAAAAGTCTAGCGGGATCCTACGAGCAGTACTTC.

This clonotype was found a few times. The CDR3: CASGLVRASGRPEQYF. As DNA, the CDR3 is TGTGCTAGTGGTTTGGTGAGGGCTAGCGGGAGACCCGAGCAGTACTTC. J is TRBJ2-7 and V is TRBV12-5; TRBD2 matches 10 bases. CDR3 length: 16 residues. CDR1 is LGHNT, CDR2 FRNRAP, per germline. After removal of 0 bases from V and 6 bases from J, the junction contained 8 bases not matched to a gene.

This clonotype was found a few times. This chain uses TRBV7-2 with TRBJ2-1, with D perhaps matching TRBD1 (5 bases). Germline lookup yields CDR1 SGHTA and CDR2 FQGNSA. The CDR3 has 15 residues. V was shortened by 5 bases and J by 3 bases, with 14 bases between the two germline ends. The chain's CDR3 is CASSDAGSNYNEQFF. CDR3 in DNA: TGTGCCAGCAGCGACGCAGGGTCGAACTACAATGAGCAGTTCTTC. Full variable domain (rest looked up from reference TRBV7-2 and TRBJ2-1): GAGVSQSPSNKVTEKGKDVELRCDPISGHTALYWYRQSLGQGLEFLIYFQGNSAPDKSGLPSDRFSAERTGGSVSTLTIQRTQQEDSAVYLCASSDAGSNYNEQFFGPGTRLTVL.